This entry lists 7 T cell receptor beta chains sequenced from one sample in a study of response to subunit inactivated influenza vaccine. TCRdb itself ran the RT-PCR reads through MiXCR, one entry per CDR3 protein. The sample contains more than 400,000 distinct CDR3 sequences, 10% to 11% of which appear only once. The sample in question was PBMCs from blood, obtained roughly 47 days after vaccination. The receptor set was obtained from a man in his fifties who received an inactivated influenza vaccine.

The V gene is TRBV6-5, the J gene TRBJ2-7; D is unresolved. Trimming pared 8 bases from V and 2 bases from J, leaving 19 bases between. The length of the CDR3 is 15 residues. CDR1 and CDR2 from the germline V gene are MNHEY and SVGAGI. CDR3 in amino acids: CASAYSDLNAYEQYF. The CDR3 region has the DNA TGTGCCAGCGCGTACTCGGACCTAAACGCCTACGAGCAGTACTTC.

This rearrangement joins TRBV30 to TRBJ2-7, with TRBD1 matching over 8 bases. Germline V gene lookup returns CDR1 GTSNPN and CDR2 SVGIG (reference sequence). J was trimmed by 6 bases and V by 5 bases; bases with no gene match: 9. This CDR3 spans 13 amino acids. For the CDR3, the DNA is TGTGCCTGGGGACAGGGAATTATCCGCGAGCAGTACTTC. This translates into CAWGQGIIREQYF.

The chain uses TRBV7-9 and TRBJ2-7, with TRBD1 matching over 10 bases. With V trimmed by 2 bases and J by 3 bases, 1 base remained unmatched. The CDR3 consists of 14 residues. The germline CDR1 and CDR2 sequences are SEHNR and FQNEAQ (reference sequence). The CDR3 DNA sequence: TGTGCCAGCAGCTTATGGGACAGGGGCTACGAGCAGTACTTC. This encodes CASSLWDRGYEQYF.

This clonotype was detected only a few times. The chain has TRBV24-1 and TRBJ2-1; 7 nucleotides align to TRBD1. The length of the CDR3 is 16 residues. Germline V lookup: CDR1 KGHDR, CDR2 SFDVKD. V lost 3 bases to trimming and J lost 0 bases; unmatched junction nucleotides: 4. The CDR3 region is CATSDTTGSSYNEQFF. DNA for the CDR3: TGTGCCACCAGTGATACGACAGGGTCCTCCTACAATGAGCAGTTCTTC.

The V call is TRBV9, the J call TRBJ2-3, with D tentatively TRBD1 or TRBD2 (6 bases each). The CDR3 length is 14 residues. Trimming took off 4 bases at V and 0 bases at J, with 9 bases between the two ends. In germline, CDR1 is SGDLS, CDR2 YYNGEE. CDR3 nucleotide sequence: TGTGCCAGCAGCTGGGGGGCTAGCACAGATACGCAGTATTTT. It specifies CASSWGASTDTQYF. Full variable domain (outside the CDR3, taken from reference TRBV9 and TRBJ2-3): DSGVTQTPKHLITATGQRVTLRCSPRSGDLSVYWYQQSLDQGLQFLIQYYNGEERAKGNILERFSAQQFPDLHSELNLSSLELGDSALYFCASSWGASTDTQYFGPGTRLTVL.

Only a few counts were recorded for this clonotype. V and J are TRBV7-9 and TRBJ2-7; no clear D. Trimming removed 5 bases at V and 7 bases at J, with 9 bases between. This CDR3 is built from 11 residues. From germline, CDR1 is SEHNR and CDR2 FQNEAQ (reference sequence). DNA for the CDR3: TGTGCCAGCAGCACATCGAGGGAGCAGTACTTC. This encodes CASSTSREQYF.

The chain couples TRBV18 to TRBJ2-7; the D gene is possibly TRBD2 (5 bases). CDR3 size: 14 residues. V lost 3 bases, J lost 5 bases, and 14 bases lay in between. The germline V gene encodes CDR1 KGHSH and CDR2 LQKENI. CDR3 amino acids: CASSPGRADNEQYF. The CDR3 DNA reads TGTGCCAGCTCACCCGGGCGGGCAGATAACGAGCAGTACTTC.